This entry lists 21 T cell receptor beta chains sequenced from one sample in a study of metastatic and nonmetastatic thyroid tumors. Not a single patient had been given any form of treatment at any point before undergoing thyroid surgery. TCRdb reassembled clones from the PCR reads with MiXCR. This sample yields 20,000 to 30,000 clones, of which around 20% are seen a single time; approximately 8% belongs to the top ten. Sequenced sample: blood. These receptor sequences come from a female donor with papillary thyroid cancer or a benign thyroid nodule (not recorded which). Some clones in this sample may be carry-over from other donors' samples.

This clone was counted many times. A much larger clone is a single base away; this may be a read error. This specimen includes other DNA sequences encoding the same CDR3. The CDR3 here is CASSFDRDGYTF. The CDR3 DNA follows: TGTGCCAGCAGCTTCGACAGGGATGGCTACACCTTC. V is TRBV5-5 and J is TRBJ1-2; TRBD1 matches at 7 bases. Germline assignment: CDR1 SGHKS and CDR2 YYEKEE (reference sequence). This CDR3 has 12 amino acids. The trim removed 2 bases at V and 6 bases at J, leaving 1 base unmatched. The entire variable domain, with the rest obtained from reference TRBV5-5 and TRBJ1-2, is as follows: DAGVTQSPTHLIKTRGQQVTLRCSPISGHKSVSWYQQVLGQGPQFIFQYYEKEERGRGNFPDRFSARQFPNYSSELNVNALLLGDSALYLCASSFDRDGYTFGSGTRLTVV.

CDR3 sequence reads: CAWRGGQGLYGYTF. CDR3 DNA: TGTGCCTGGAGGGGGGGACAGGGACTCTATGGCTACACCTTC. This chain links TRBV30 with TRBJ1-2; TRBD1 matches 9 bases. V lost 3 bases, J lost 4 bases, and 6 bases stayed unmatched. The CDR3 loop spans 14 amino acids. Germline V gene sequence: CDR1 GTSNPN, CDR2 SVGIG (reference sequence).

This clone was picked up many times. The CDR3 nucleotides read TGTGCCAGCAGTGAGCGGGAGTGGGGCACTGAAGCTTTCTTT. This codes for CASSEREWGTEAFF. V is TRBV2 and J is TRBJ1-1; D is unclear. Germline loops: CDR1 SNHLY, CDR2 FYNNEI. The CDR3 contains 14 residues. V was clipped by 3 bases and J by 4 bases, with 12 bases between them.

In this sample, this clone turned up many times. The chain has TRBV3-1 and TRBJ2-5, with unresolved D. The V end lost 1 base, the J end lost 4 bases, and 1 base lay between the germline ends. The CDR3 contains 11 residues. Germline V lookup: CDR1 LGHDT, CDR2 YNNKEL (reference sequence). The CDR3 protein is CASSQVETQYF. The CDR3 region has the DNA TGTGCCAGCAGCCAAGTAGAGACCCAGTACTTC.

This chain uses TRBV18 with TRBJ1-5; a possible D gene is TRBD1 (6 bases). CDR3 length: 14 amino acids. V was pared by 4 bases and J by 3 bases, with 10 bases between. Germline V gene sequence: CDR1 KGHSH, CDR2 LQKENI. This CDR3 reads CASSLRTDNQPQHF. CDR3 in DNA: TGTGCCAGCTCACTAAGGACAGACAATCAGCCCCAGCATTTT.

The chain is built from TRBV3-1 and TRBJ1-4, with unresolved D. The CDR3 has 13 amino acids. V was cut by 1 base and J by 8 bases, with 8 bases left in between. The germline V gene has CDR1 LGHDT and CDR2 YNNKEL (reference sequence). Here the CDR3 DNA reads TGTGCCAGCAGCCAAGTAGGCTTAGAAAAACTGTTTTTT. This sequence encodes CASSQVGLEKLFF.

The sample holds many counts of this clone. The genes are TRBV20-1 and TRBJ2-2; 7 bases line up with TRBD2. V dropped 6 bases and J dropped 4; count of bases not matched to a gene: 5. The CDR3 loop spans 13 amino acids. The germline V gene encodes CDR1 DFQATT and CDR2 SNEGSKA (reference sequence). CDR3 bases: TGCAGTGCCGGGGGGACCGTCACCGGGGAGCTGTTTTTT. It translates to CSAGGTVTGELFF.

As for this clone: One end of the junction varies from germline; a read error may be responsible. The chain uses TRBV7-8 and TRBJ2-1, with a tentative D call TRBD2 (5 bases). This CDR3 is 15 amino acids long. Germline CDR1 and CDR2: SGHVS and FQNEAQ. CDR3 residues: CGSSLAPPPGNEQFF. The DNA for the CDR3 is TGTGGCAGCAGCTTAGCTCCTCCTCCGGGGAATGAGCAGTTCTTC.

In its sample, this clone was seen many times. V is TRBV13 and J is TRBJ2-3; D ambiguous. The CDR3 sequence is 16 residues long. Germline CDR1 PRHDT, CDR2 FYEKMQ (reference sequence). The germline V and J ends were trimmed by 2 bases and 2 bases, with 14 bases remaining between them. The DNA of the CDR3 is TGTGCCAGCAGCTTACACCTGGGGATGGACACAGATACGCAGTATTTT. Protein product: CASSLHLGMDTDTQYF.

This clone was picked up many times. The chain couples TRBV20-1 to TRBJ2-3; 9 positions agree with TRBD1. The germline gives CDR1 DFQATT, CDR2 SNEGSKA (reference sequence). There are 15 residues in the CDR3. The ends lost 5 bases at V and 6 bases at J; junction bases unmatched: 12. CDR3 protein: CSARAGTGNVDTQYF. CDR3 nucleotide sequence: TGCAGTGCTCGAGCAGGGACAGGGAATGTGGATACGCAGTATTTT.

This clone was found many times. V and J are TRBV5-5 and TRBJ2-7; 13 bases fit TRBD2. V lost 7 bases to trimming and J lost 3 bases; unmatched junction nucleotides: 7. The CDR3 is 15 amino acids. The germline gives CDR1 SGHKS, CDR2 YYEKEE (reference sequence). CDR3 residues: CASPPGLAGVYEQYF. The CDR3 DNA reads as TGTGCCAGCCCTCCTGGACTAGCGGGGGTCTACGAGCAGTACTTC.

This clone came up once. The chain uses TRBV18 and TRBJ2-7; 8 positions agree with TRBD2. This CDR3 has 17 residues. Germline V CDR1 and CDR2: KGHSH, LQKENI. Losses at the gene ends were 3 bases for V and 4 bases for J; bases not matched to a gene: 14. The CDR3 is CASSPEYGGLGSYEQYF. Here the CDR3 DNA reads TGTGCCAGCTCACCCGAGTACGGGGGACTAGGCTCATACGAGCAGTACTTC.

Comments on this clone: Its ends do not fully match the called genes, so a read error is possible. The chain couples TRBV20-1 to TRBJ1-1, with TRBD1 as a possible D gene (5 bases). Germline V gene sequence: CDR1 DFQATT, CDR2 SNEGSKA (reference sequence). The CDR3 is 12 amino acids. The CDR3 sequence: CLPGRVNTEDFF. DNA for the CDR3: TGCTTGCCGGGGCGGGTGAACACTGAAGATTTCTTT.

This clone was picked up many times. V and J are TRBV19 and TRBJ1-1; 7 nucleotides match TRBD1. CDR1 is LNHDA, CDR2 SQIVND, per germline (reference sequence). The CDR3 extends over 11 amino acids. V lost 9 bases and J lost 9; bases outside the gene matches: 7. The CDR3 bases are TGTGCCAGCGTGGGACAGTTCCAAGCTTTCTTT. It is translated as CASVGQFQAFF. Full variable domain (outside the CDR3, taken from reference TRBV19 and TRBJ1-1): DGGITQSPKYLFRKEGQNVTLSCEQNLNHDAMYWYRQDPGQGLRLIYYSQIVNDFQKGDIAEGYSVSREKKESFPLTVTSAQKNPTAFYLCASVGQFQAFFGQGTRLTVV.

This clone has ten or more counts. The V call is TRBV4-3, the J call TRBJ1-2, with D hard to call. CDR1 is LGHNA, CDR2 YSLEER, per germline. CDR3 length: 15 amino acids. The V end lost 2 bases, the J end lost 5 bases, and 15 bases lay between the germline ends. CDR3 DNA: TGCGCCAGCAGCCAAATCCAAACTCAGGAGTATGGCTACACCTTC. Protein product: CASSQIQTQEYGYTF.

Only a few counts were recorded for this clone. The J gene is TRBJ2-2, the V gene TRBV2; D not resolved. This CDR3 has 13 amino acids. Germline-derived CDR1 and CDR2 are SNHLY and FYNNEI. The germline V and J ends were trimmed by 5 bases and 4 bases, with 8 bases remaining between them. Written as DNA, the CDR3 is TGTGCCAGCAGTACTTGGAGCACCGGGGAGCTGTTTTTT. Translated: CASSTWSTGELFF.

CDR3 nucleotide sequence: TGTGCCAGCAGGGCCGGGGGCGGGGATGAAAAAATATTTTTT. It translates to CASRAGGGDEKIFF. The rearrangement links TRBV6-5 to TRBJ1-4; possible D gene TRBD1, 6 bases. Trimming shortened V by 6 bases and J by 17 bases, and 25 bases separated the two germline ends. CDR3 length: 14 amino acids. The germline V gene has CDR1 MNHEY and CDR2 SVGAGI.

This clone came up many times. V usage is TRBV9 and J usage is TRBJ2-1; 12 positions agree with TRBD2. Looked up from germline, CDR1 is SGDLS and CDR2 is YYNGEE. V shed 3 bases and J 1 base; nucleotides not matched to a gene: 26. This CDR3 is 24 amino acids long. The CDR3 is CASSALWGQGFHWTSGASYNEQFF. CDR3 bases: TGTGCCAGCAGCGCGCTTTGGGGACAGGGGTTTCATTGGACTAGCGGGGCTTCCTACAATGAGCAGTTCTTC.

In this sample, this clone turned up many times. The V call is TRBV13, the J call TRBJ2-1; TRBD2 aligns across 14 bases. The CDR3 totals 18 residues. Germline V gives CDR1 PRHDT, CDR2 FYEKMQ (reference sequence). J lost 3 bases, V lost 5 bases, and 9 bases had no gene match. CDR3 nucleotide sequence: TGTGCCAGCAGCCCAGGACTAGCGGGAGGTTTCCTCTACAATGAGCAGTTCTTC. It is translated as CASSPGLAGGFLYNEQFF.

This clone was recorded many times. This chain uses TRBV3-1 with TRBJ1-4, with D possibly TRBD1 on 6 matching bases. Germline V gene sequence: CDR1 LGHDT, CDR2 YNNKEL (reference sequence). The CDR3 is 15 amino acids. V dropped 9 bases and J dropped 3 bases, with 17 bases sitting between them. DNA of the CDR3: TGTGCCAGTAGCGGGGGGGCGCCGGCTAATGAAAAACTGTTTTTT. Its protein product is CASSGGAPANEKLFF.

There are a few counts of this clone. The V and J genes are TRBV6-2 or TRBV6-3 and TRBJ2-3, with TRBD2 matching 10 bases. Per germline, CDR1 MNHEY and CDR2 SVGEGT. With 10 bases clipped from V and 4 bases from J, the junction kept 8 bases outside the gene matches. The CDR3 is 14 amino acids. This chain's CDR3 is CATSSGTSADTQYF. CDR3 DNA: TGTGCCACCTCATCCGGGACTAGCGCAGATACGCAGTATTTT.